Sequencing of this T cell receptor beta chain was carried out in a study of regulatory T cells in long-lasting Graves disease. HTBI primers from iRepertoire and Arm-PCR of CDR3 regions yielded the TCR beta libraries. How the authors handled the data: Across all samples, under 65 TRBV segments and 11 to 15 TRBJ segments were identified. TCRdb re-called the multiplex PCR reads through MiXCR, storing one row per CDR3 protein. TCRdb, rather than the study authors, made the V and J calls. This sample has a few hundred thousand distinct CDR3 sequences; roughly 25% occur once, and the top ten carry around 30%. Sample time point: persistent/refractory GD, antithyroid drugs over 5 years with positive TRAb. PBMCs were the source of the RNA used for TCR sequencing. Clinicians diagnosed Graves' disease using American Thyroid Association guidelines. This clonotype was counted only a few times. Its matching antigen is unknown.

Findings and limits, study-wide: Thyroid tissue went unstudied; only peripheral blood was examined. Those with persistent Graves' had less TCR diversity than newly diagnosed patients.

CDR1 and CDR2 (germline): SGDLS, YYNGEE. The CDR3 spans 14 residues. V lost 3 bases and J lost 8; bases outside the gene matches: 3. This chain links TRBV9 with TRBJ1-6; the match to TRBD1 covers 9 bases. The specimen comprised peripheral blood mononuclear cells (PBMCs), sampled when the disease was refractory, from a patient treated with antithyroid drugs. The source is a middle-aged woman with Graves disease. The CDR3 coding sequence is TGTGCCAGCAGCGCGTGGGACAGGGATTCACCCCTCCACTTT. The encoded protein is CASSAWDRDSPLHF.